The clone carrying this TCR beta chain showed up just a few times. No antigen is known for it. Every donor was a healthy person donating bone marrow. The data were taken from a study of cytomegalovirus exposure and HLA in healthy donors. Study-level points and caveats: A few chains tied to CMV proved CMV antigen-specific in vitro. As a later analysis showed, a missense DCLRE1C variant was linked to trimming of TCR beta V- and J-genes. A later analysis reportedly found fewer N-insertions in an Asian-associated ancestry cluster than the roughly 670-donor mean.

The CDR3 spans 16 residues. From germline, CDR1 is SGHRS and CDR2 YFSETQ. Trimming took 1 base from V and 5 from J; bases not matched to a gene: 8. With 60 Vbeta and 13 Jbeta primers, the PCR was carried out. TCRdb keeps only in-frame clones here, not all; method: immunoSEQ multiplex PCR. The table shows about 180,000 clones, with around 76% occurring only once. The sequence was collected from a man in his forties in good health and CMV-seronegative. V gene TRBV5-1 combines with J gene TRBJ2-1; 8 bases match TRBD1. The sample comprised PBMCs. Written as DNA, the CDR3 is TGCGCCAGCAGCTTGACCGGGACAGGAACTAACAATGAGCAGTTCTTC. It yields the protein CASSLTGTGTNNEQFF.